A selection of T cell receptor beta chains follows, all from one sample in a study of monozygotic twins with inflammatory bowel disease. TCRdb reworked the 5' RACE reads into one entry per CDR3 protein, no DNA. The sample's table shows 120,000 to 150,000 distinct CDR3 sequences. The sample was blood. The receptors originated from a human donor with ulcerative colitis or Crohn's disease, or a healthy co-twin of an affected twin (not recorded which). Both conserved end residues are part of each CDR3.

v_gene	j_gene	CDR3aa
TRBV11-2	TRBJ1-1	CASSPLGLEAFF
TRBV9	TRBJ2-3	CASSVGPRTDTQYF
TRBV6-1	TRBJ2-1	CASGRRAYNEQFF
TRBV18	TRBJ2-1	CASSKSGENEQFF
TRBV18	TRBJ2-1	CASSRSGQQNNKQFF
TRBV7-9	TRBJ1-1	CASSFRSDTEAFF
TRBV5-1	TRBJ2-3	CASSLMAARTDTQYF
TRBV18	TRBJ1-1	CASSPDSFMNTEAFF
TRBV3-1	TRBJ1-1	CASSQGWTEAFF
TRBV5-1	TRBJ2-7	CASSLKGSLTYEQYF
TRBV5-1	TRBJ1-1	CASSLVGGNTEAFF
TRBV5-1	TRBJ1-2	CASSEVQGGEGYTF
TRBV5-1	TRBJ1-5	CASSLDSNNQPQHF
TRBV7-9	TRBJ2-1	CASSLGTRNEQFF
TRBV11-2	TRBJ2-7	CASSLEVGGEQYF
TRBV11-2	TRBJ2-2	CASSLRDRYTGELFF
TRBV10-2	TRBJ1-6	CASRETGFRDPYNSPLHF
TRBV7-2	TRBJ2-1	CASSTSRAYNEEFF
TRBV7-3	TRBJ2-1	CASSLLQGSSFYNEQFF
TRBV5-1	TRBJ2-1	CASSPEGAREQFF
TRBV5-1	TRBJ2-5	CASSRGLQETQYF
TRBV12-3/TRBV12-4	TRBJ1-2	CASRRGTGNYGYTF
TRBV4-3	TRBJ2-3	CASSQTPTGGSTDTQYF
TRBV6-5	TRBJ2-7	CASSHRRTVSYEQYF
TRBV7-2	TRBJ1-1	CASSSGLWADTEAFF
TRBV7-9	TRBJ2-4	CASSSGQGASNIQYF
TRBV6-2/TRBV6-3	TRBJ1-5	CATLSSRQGQGAGYTRQPQHF
TRBV18	TRBJ2-3	CASSTSGEDTQYF
TRBV20-1	TRBJ2-3	CSARTGPQTTDTQYF
TRBV10-3	TRBJ1-3	CAASPGSSGNTIYF
TRBV19	TRBJ1-1	CASSIPQLTGANTEAFF
TRBV10-3	TRBJ2-3	CAIRGLAGTDTQYF
TRBV20-1	TRBJ2-7	CSARGAGQGAWEQYF
TRBV20-1	TRBJ2-4	CSASNSGLAKNIQYF
TRBV7-9	TRBJ1-5	CASSLAQPNQPQHF